The present T cell receptor beta chain was sequenced within a study of T-cell reconstitution after alpha-beta-depleted transplantation in children. Study observations and caveats: About two months after transplant, alpha-beta T cells reportedly came from several hundred expanded graft clones. It was surviving recipient T cells and thymic progenitors that gave some patients high TCRbeta diversity at day 60. Fresh T-cell production supplied most of the T-cell counts and diversity seen one year after transplant.

For TCRbeta, the library was prepared with unique molecular identifiers. TCRdb called the PCR reads again in MiXCR, with one record for every CDR3 protein. Found here are about 310,000 distinct CDR3 sequences, approximately 23% of them singletons; the top ten hold approximately 10%. The CDR3 covers 15 residues. CDR1 is SGHTA, CDR2 FQGNSA, per germline. Trimming at V came to 2 bases and at J to 7 bases, leaving 7 bases not matched to a gene. This clonotype was picked up many times. As yet, its antigen is unknown. The chain couples TRBV7-2 to TRBJ1-4; 7 bases map to TRBD1. The source was PBMCs, mostly from graft donor cells, collected 180 days after TCRalphabeta/CD19-depleted stem cell transplant. The TCR originated in a male patient aged 10-17 years who had a stem cell transplant for acute lymphoblastic leukemia, so the T cells may come from the graft donor. CDR3 protein: CASSLQAGGREKLFF. The CDR3 DNA sequence: TGTGCCAGCAGCTTACAGGCAGGGGGTCGTGAAAAACTGTTTTTT.